Following are 17 T cell receptor beta chains from one sample sequenced in a study of OX40 agonist ivuxolimab in advanced cancers. The protocol was immunoSEQ multiplex PCR, while the TCRdb copy is restricted to in-frame clones and leaves out a portion. The sample records 55,000 to 80,000 clones, 80% to 90% being singletons. Source: CD4+ or CD8+ T cells sorted from blood, taken in a trial of the OX40 agonist ivuxolimab. Receptors were obtained from an adult with an advanced solid tumor such as melanoma, head and neck, liver or kidney cancer.

The V gene is TRBV5-4, the J gene TRBJ2-2, with D perhaps given as TRBD1 or TRBD2 (6 bases each). This CDR3 has 17 residues. Looked up from germline, CDR1 is SGHNT and CDR2 is YYREEE (reference sequence). The V end was cut by 5 bases, the J end by 0 bases, with 17 bases between. The CDR3 nucleotides are TGTGCCAGCAGACCGAAGGGGGGCCCCGCGAACACCGGGGAGCTGTTTTTT. As protein: CASRPKGGPANTGELFF.

The chain carries TRBV12-2 and TRBJ2-1; TRBD2 reflects the table's D call only, with no check against the DNA. TRBV12-2 is listed as a pseudogene. There are 12 residues in the CDR3. Written as DNA, the CDR3 is TGTGCAAGTCGCTCCACCGGGGGTGAGCAGTTCTTC. As protein: CASRSTGGEQFF.

In its sample, this clone was seen once. The identical CDR3 is also encoded by other nucleotide sequences in the sample. The gene calls are TRBV6-5 and TRBJ1-1; TRBD1 agrees at 7 bases. Germline values: CDR1 MNHEY, CDR2 SVGAGI. The ends lost 5 bases at V and 1 base at J; junction bases unmatched: 1. The CDR3 consists of 13 residues. CDR3 DNA sequence: TGTGCCAGCAGTCGACAGGGGAACACTGAAGCTTTCTTT. Its translation: CASSRQGNTEAFF.

The chain combines TRBV19 with TRBJ2-3; 7 bases are a match to TRBD2. The CDR3 covers 16 residues. The J segment lost 0 bases and the V segment lost 5 bases, leaving 8 bases of the junction unmatched. Per the germline V gene, CDR1 is LNHDA and CDR2 is SQIVND (reference sequence). The CDR3 region has the DNA TGTGCCAGTAGTTCCTGGGACTATGGAAGCACAGATACGCAGTATTTT. It translates to CASSSWDYGSTDTQYF.

V gene TRBV19 combines with J gene TRBJ2-5; unclear D gene. The CDR3 is made up of 13 amino acids. The germline V gene encodes CDR1 LNHDA and CDR2 SQIVND (reference sequence). With 6 bases removed from V and 3 bases from J, the gap between germline ends came to 11 bases. CDR3 region: CASRGWPEETQYF. CDR3 DNA: TGTGCCAGTAGAGGGTGGCCTGAAGAGACCCAGTACTTC.

The genes are TRBV7-2 and TRBJ1-5; 7 nucleotides agree with TRBD1. Germline CDR1 reads SGHTA; CDR2 reads FQGNSA. CDR3 length: 17 residues. Unmatched junction bases numbered 11, after V lost 0 bases and J lost 6 bases. CDR3 in DNA: TGTGCCAGCAGCTTAGCGCCGGGGGGACAGTCCGTTCAGCCCCAGCATTTT. This encodes CASSLAPGGQSVQPQHF. The full variable domain, completed using reference TRBV7-2 and TRBJ1-5, is GAGVSQSPSNKVTEKGKDVELRCDPISGHTALYWYRQSLGQGLEFLIYFQGNSAPDKSGLPSDRFSAERTGGSVSTLTIQRTQQEDSAVYLCASSLAPGGQSVQPQHFGDGTRLSIL.

The CDR3 sequence: CASSPTGGGYYGYTF. The DNA of the CDR3 is TGTGCCAGCAGCCCAACAGGGGGCGGATACTATGGCTACACCTTC. The chain recombines TRBV11-3 with TRBJ1-2, with 9 bases identical to TRBD1. The CDR3 length is 15 residues. Germline V gene lookup returns CDR1 SGHNT and CDR2 YENEEA. Trimming took 5 bases from V and 3 from J; bases not matched to a gene: 7.

The chain uses TRBV7-2 and TRBJ2-5; 9 bases agree with TRBD1. CDR1 SGHTA and CDR2 FQGNSA come from the germline V gene. The CDR3 extends over 14 amino acids. The V segment lost 7 bases and the J segment 5 bases; nucleotides outside the gene matches: 8. The DNA for the CDR3 is TGTGCCAGCATACAACAGGGGGCAGGGGAGACCCAGTACTTC. This codes for CASIQQGAGETQYF.

The chain links TRBV5-4 to TRBJ2-7; 7 bases are a match to TRBD2. Trimming removed 3 bases from V and 7 bases from J; junction bases left unmatched: 10. In germline, CDR1 is SGHNT, CDR2 YYREEE (reference sequence). The CDR3 spans 14 residues. The CDR3 sequence: CASSSLRDYQEQYF. The DNA of the CDR3 is TGTGCCAGCAGCTCGCTCCGGGACTATCAGGAGCAGTACTTC.

The chain employs TRBV6-1 and TRBJ1-3, with D hard to call. Germline CDR1 and CDR2: MNHNS and SASEGT. CDR3 size: 14 residues. Trimming took 6 bases from V and 0 from J, leaving 9 bases between them. The CDR3 DNA follows: TGTGCCAGCAGCTTAGACCCCTCTGGAAACACCATATATTTT. Translation: CASSLDPSGNTIYF.

The chain joins TRBV27 to TRBJ1-4, with 11 bases identical to TRBD1. The CDR3 is 15 residues long. The V segment lost 6 bases and the J segment 7 bases; nucleotides outside the gene matches: 7. CDR1 and CDR2 (germline): MNHEY, SMNVEV (reference sequence). The chain's CDR3 is CASSPGGTGGEKLFF. In nucleotides, the CDR3 is TGTGCCAGCAGCCCGGGAGGGACAGGGGGTGAAAAACTGTTTTTT.

The J gene is TRBJ2-2, the V gene TRBV7-9; no clear D. CDR1 and CDR2 (germline): SEHNR, FQNEAQ (reference sequence). The CDR3 has 15 amino acids. The ends were cut back, 3 bases at V and 4 bases at J, with 12 bases in the middle. The CDR3 bases are TGTGCCAGCAGCTTGGTAGTGGTTCCCACCGGGGAGCTGTTTTTT. It encodes CASSLVVVPTGELFF. Using reference TRBV7-9 and TRBJ2-2 for the parts outside the CDR3, the full variable domain is DTGVSQNPRHKITKRGQNVTFRCDPISEHNRLYWYRQTLGQGPEFLTYFQNEAQLEKSRLLSDRFSAERPKGSFSTLEIQRTEQGDSAMYLCASSLVVVPTGELFFGEGSRLTVL.

The rearrangement links TRBV2 to TRBJ2-5; perhaps TRBD2 as D (6 bases). Trimming pared 7 bases from V and 6 bases from J, leaving 15 bases between. This CDR3 region has 13 residues. Per germline, CDR1 SNHLY and CDR2 FYNNEI. The DNA of the CDR3 is TGTGCCAGCACCGACACGGGCGGGAAGACCCAGTACTTC. This gives the protein CASTDTGGKTQYF.

This chain uses TRBV11-2 with TRBJ2-1, with D possibly TRBD2 on 6 matching bases. Germline V lookup: CDR1 SGHAT, CDR2 FQNNGV. V shed 5 bases and J shed 12 bases, with 17 bases lying between them. The CDR3 runs to 13 residues. The CDR3 nucleotides are TGTGCCAGCAGCCCCTCTAGCGTCCTCGGGCAGTTCTTC. Encoded protein: CASSPSSVLGQFF.

The chain recombines TRBV6-1 with TRBJ1-1, with a weak D call TRBD1 (6 bases). The CDR3 is 14 amino acids. The germline V gene has CDR1 MNHNS and CDR2 SASEGT. V gave up 4 bases and J gave up 1 base, with 10 bases separating them. The CDR3 DNA follows: TGTGCCAGCAGTGCAAGGACAGAGAACACTGAAGCTTTCTTT. Its translation is CASSARTENTEAFF.

The rearrangement links TRBV2 to TRBJ2-7; D could derive from TRBD1 or TRBD2 (5 bases each). The CDR3 spans 11 residues. V was pared by 6 bases and J by 4 bases, with 7 bases between. The germline V gene encodes CDR1 SNHLY and CDR2 FYNNEI. CDR3 amino acids: CASSREYEQYF. CDR3 DNA sequence: TGTGCCAGCAGCAGGGAGTACGAGCAGTACTTC. The variable domain in full, completed from reference TRBV2 and TRBJ2-7, reads EPEVTQTPSHQVTQMGQEVILRCVPISNHLYFYWYRQILGQKVEFLVSFYNNEISEKSEIFDDQFSVERPDGSNFTLKIRSTKLEDSAMYFCASSREYEQYFGPGTRLTVT.

V and J are TRBV6-5 and TRBJ2-5, with 15 nucleotides matching TRBD2. The J segment lost 5 bases and the V segment lost 0 bases, leaving 1 base of the junction unmatched. The CDR3 consists of 16 residues. Per germline, CDR1 MNHEY and CDR2 SVGAGI. The CDR3 nucleotides are TGTGCCAGCAGTTACTCCGGGACTAGCGGGAGGGAGACCCAGTACTTC. Translated, it gives CASSYSGTSGRETQYF.